The entry that follows covers one T cell receptor (beta chain) sequence. Its antigen is not known. The source of the sample is a study of T cell responses to AZD1222 COVID-19 vaccine. The V gene's germline CDR1 is MNHEY and CDR2 SMNVEV (reference sequence). This CDR3 is built from 15 residues. Trimming pared 6 bases from V and 7 bases from J, leaving 16 bases between. General study results and limits: Unmutated variant regions are reportedly the target of nearly half of TCRs that are spike-specific. Spike-specific TCR breadth and depth were elevated following two AZD1222 doses. Distributed over spike, vaccine-associated CD4 TCRs predominated at 160-218 and 743-854. Among those given AZD1222, only six or seven were seropositive at baseline.

Only in-frame clones appear in the TCRdb table, and some are missing; sequencing was by immunoSEQ multiplex PCR. The table has around 100,000 clones, roughly 90% seen once. This clonotype was sampled from an adult in good health. The sample consisted of peripheral blood, taken on day 0 of AZD1222 vaccination. V is TRBV27 and J is TRBJ1-6; D is ambiguous. In DNA, the CDR3 is TGTGCCAGCAGCCGCCCAGCTCTGGGGAATTCACCCCTCCACTTT. It translates to CASSRPALGNSPLHF.